This T cell receptor (beta chain) emerged from a study of T-cell reconstitution after alpha-beta-depleted transplantation in children. The CDR3 is made up of 14 amino acids. Germline loops: CDR1 LNHDA, CDR2 SQIVND (reference sequence). J lost 7 bases, V lost 5 bases, and 8 bases had no gene match. TCRbeta library preparation incorporated unique molecular identifiers. MiXCR, run by TCRdb on the PCR reads, gives a single entry per CDR3 protein. Here the sample spans some 530,000 distinct CDR3 sequences, under 15% being singletons. Sample: PBMCs from the stem cell graft donor, taken from the stem cell graft. The clonotype was recovered from a human donor who donated a stem cell graft to a child with combined immunodeficiency. V usage is TRBV19 and J usage is TRBJ2-7; 10 nucleotides match TRBD2. The DNA of the CDR3 is TGTGCCAGTAGTTACAGCGGGAGGGCGGAGGAGCAGTACTTC. Its translation is CASSYSGRAEEQYF.